Listed here are 25 T cell receptor beta chains from one sample, sequenced in a study of OX40 agonist ivuxolimab in advanced cancers. Libraries were prepared by immunoSEQ multiplex PCR; TCRdb keeps only in-frame clonotypes and omits some of them. The sample has fewer than 90,000 clones, roughly 90% seen once; the top ten hold 2% to 2.5%. The source material was CD4+ or CD8+ T cells sorted from blood, sampled in a trial of the OX40 agonist ivuxolimab. These receptors all come from an adult with an advanced solid tumor such as melanoma, head and neck, liver or kidney cancer.

This clone occurred once. J is TRBJ2-1 and V is TRBV10-3; 8 bases match TRBD2. CDR1 and CDR2 from the germline V gene are ENHRY and SYGVKD. V trimming: 0 bases; J trimming: 9 bases; junction bases outside the gene matches: 10. CDR3 length: 16 amino acids. CDR3 in amino acids: CAISESTAGGWSEQFF. CDR3 nucleotide sequence: TGTGCCATCAGTGAGTCGACTGCGGGAGGTTGGAGTGAGCAGTTCTTC.

The chain couples TRBV7-2 to TRBJ2-1; TRBD2 matches at 8 bases. There are 15 residues in the CDR3. V was clipped by 7 bases and J by 2 bases; unmatched bases: 7. From germline, CDR1 is SGHTA and CDR2 FQGNSA. The CDR3 sequence is CASTDGRGTYNEQFF. CDR3 DNA sequence: TGTGCCAGCACGGACGGGAGGGGCACCTACAATGAGCAGTTCTTC. The full variable domain, in which reference TRBV7-2 and TRBJ2-1 provide the parts outside the CDR3, is GAGVSQSPSNKVTEKGKDVELRCDPISGHTALYWYRQSLGQGLEFLIYFQGNSAPDKSGLPSDRFSAERTGGSVSTLTIQRTQQEDSAVYLCASTDGRGTYNEQFFGPGTRLTVL.

The rearrangement uses TRBV11-2 and TRBJ1-5; 8 bases agree with TRBD1. Germline CDR1 SGHAT, CDR2 FQNNGV. The trim removed 0 bases at V and 3 bases at J, leaving 1 base unmatched. The CDR3 is 15 amino acids. The CDR3 loop reads CASSLDRGPNQPQHF. The CDR3 DNA is TGTGCCAGCAGCTTAGACAGGGGGCCCAATCAGCCCCAGCATTTT.

The chain uses TRBV27 and TRBJ1-5; perhaps TRBD1 as D (6 bases). Trimming removed 5 bases from V and 4 bases from J, with 18 bases in between. The germline gives CDR1 MNHEY, CDR2 SMNVEV (reference sequence). The CDR3 length is 16 residues. The CDR3 loop is CASSLQGGGLNQPQHF. CDR3 coding DNA: TGTGCCAGCAGTCTTCAGGGTGGGGGCCTTAATCAGCCCCAGCATTTT.

The chain links TRBV19 to TRBJ1-1, with TRBD1 as a possible D gene (5 bases). The CDR3 is made up of 15 amino acids. Trimming shortened V by 4 bases and J by 7 bases, and 19 bases separated the two germline ends. The germline V gene encodes CDR1 LNHDA and CDR2 SQIVND (reference sequence). The CDR3 bases are TGTGCCAGTAGTAGCCTCTCCGGGACGGAGCGTGAAGCTTTCTTT. The encoded protein is CASSSLSGTEREAFF.

The chain uses TRBV11-1 and TRBJ2-1; 13 bases match TRBD2. Losses at the gene ends were 5 bases for V and 7 bases for J; bases not matched to a gene: 5. The CDR3 is made up of 15 amino acids. Germline V gene data show CDR1 as SGHAT and CDR2 as FQDESV (reference sequence). CDR3 amino acids: CASSVGLAGLNEQFF. In DNA, the CDR3 is TGTGCCAGCAGCGTGGGACTAGCGGGACTAAATGAGCAGTTCTTC. The full variable domain, with the rest looked up from reference TRBV11-1 and TRBJ2-1, is EAEVAQSPRYKITEKSQAVAFWCDPISGHATLYWYRQILGQGPELLVQFQDESVVDDSQLPKDRFSAERLKGVDSTLKIQPAELGDSAMYLCASSVGLAGLNEQFFGPGTRLTVL.

The chain has TRBV30 and TRBJ2-3; a possible D gene is TRBD2 (5 bases). Germline CDR1 is GTSNPN and CDR2 is SVGIG (reference sequence). The CDR3 covers 15 residues. The V end was cut by 2 bases, the J end by 2 bases, with 14 bases between. CDR3 sequence (DNA): TGTGCCTGGAGTTGGACTTTCAGCGACACAGATACGCAGTATTTT. It is translated as CAWSWTFSDTDTQYF.

The chain combines TRBV11-2 with TRBJ2-7; TRBD1 aligns across 11 bases. CDR3 length equals 14 residues. Germline CDR1 and CDR2: SGHAT and FQNNGV. With V trimmed by 7 bases and J by 4 bases, 6 bases remained unmatched. CDR3 in amino acids: CASTRTGGPYEQYF. In DNA form, the CDR3 reads TGTGCCAGCACCCGGACAGGGGGCCCTTACGAGCAGTACTTC.

This clone was observed a few times. The J gene is TRBJ1-1, the V gene TRBV19; TRBD1 matches at 7 bases. The V and J ends lost 5 bases and 5 bases, in that order; junction bases with no gene match: 8. Germline V CDR1 and CDR2: LNHDA, SQIVND (reference sequence). This CDR3 has 14 residues. CDR3 sequence reads: CASSLGQAGTEAFF. The CDR3 region has the DNA TGTGCCAGTAGTCTCGGACAGGCGGGGACTGAAGCTTTCTTT. The full variable domain, with the rest looked up from reference TRBV19 and TRBJ1-1, is DGGITQSPKYLFRKEGQNVTLSCEQNLNHDAMYWYRQDPGQGLRLIYYSQIVNDFQKGDIAEGYSVSREKKESFPLTVTSAQKNPTAFYLCASSLGQAGTEAFFGQGTRLTVV.

This chain links TRBV4-1 with TRBJ2-7; TRBD2 agrees at 7 bases. This CDR3 spans 16 amino acids. In germline, CDR1 is MGHRA, CDR2 YSYEKL. V gave up 3 bases and J gave up 4 bases; unmatched junction bases: 12. CDR3: CASSQPGGRRYYEQYF. The CDR3 DNA sequence: TGCGCCAGCAGCCAGCCGGGCGGGAGAAGGTATTACGAGCAGTACTTC.

The chain joins TRBV5-1 to TRBJ2-7, with TRBD1 matching 7 bases. This CDR3 contains 13 residues. Germline loops: CDR1 SGHRS, CDR2 YFSETQ. Trimming took 4 bases from V and 3 from J; bases not matched to a gene: 4. CDR3 sequence (DNA): TGCGCCAGCAGCGCACAGGGGATCTACGAGCAGTACTTC. This codes for CASSAQGIYEQYF.

V usage is TRBV19 and J usage is TRBJ2-3; no clear D. The ends were cut back, 7 bases at V and 6 bases at J, with 14 bases in the middle. The V gene's germline CDR1 is LNHDA and CDR2 SQIVND (reference sequence). The CDR3 spans 13 residues. The CDR3 region has the DNA TGTGCCAGTACCCAACCGCGACTCGATACGCAGTATTTT. As protein: CASTQPRLDTQYF.

As regards this clone: Other DNA sequences from this sample encode an identical CDR3 as well. The chain carries TRBV7-9 and TRBJ2-5, with D unresolved. The CDR3 spans 14 residues. Per the germline V gene, CDR1 is SEHNR and CDR2 is FQNEAQ (reference sequence). With 0 bases removed from V and 1 base from J, the gap between germline ends came to 6 bases. In nucleotides, the CDR3 is TGTGCCAGCAGCTTAGCGGGCCTCCAAGAGACCCAGTACTTC. It codes for CASSLAGLQETQYF.

The chain recombines TRBV7-3 with TRBJ2-3; TRBD2 matches at 12 bases. The germline CDR1 and CDR2 sequences are SGHTA and FQGTGA. V shed 5 bases, J shed 5 bases, and the junction held 5 bases outside the gene matches. This CDR3 is built from 15 residues. CDR3 sequence (DNA): TGTGCCAGCAGCCCAGGACTAGCGGGAAGAGATACGCAGTATTTT. Its protein is CASSPGLAGRDTQYF.

V and J are TRBV9 and TRBJ1-2, with a tentative D call TRBD1 (5 bases). The CDR3 has 15 residues. Trimming cost V 0 bases and J 4 bases, with 13 bases left between them. From germline, CDR1 is SGDLS and CDR2 YYNGEE. The CDR3 nucleotides read TGTGCCAGCAGCGTAGTCGGGCAGGGCGCCTATGGCTACACCTTC. Encoded protein: CASSVVGQGAYGYTF.

V and J are TRBV28 and TRBJ2-7; D perhaps matches TRBD2 (6 bases). Germline CDR1 and CDR2: MDHEN and SYDVKM. The CDR3 covers 14 residues. The V end was cut by 4 bases, the J end by 4 bases, with 14 bases between. The CDR3 DNA is TGTGCCAGCAGTTCGCCGGGACTGCCATACGAGCAGTACTTC. Protein product: CASSSPGLPYEQYF.

The chain combines TRBV6-5 with TRBJ2-2; 7 positions agree with TRBD2. This CDR3 has 12 amino acids. Germline assignment: CDR1 MNHEY and CDR2 SVGAGI. J lost 5 bases, V lost 6 bases, and 0 bases had no gene match. CDR3 loop: CASRGGTGELFF. CDR3 bases: TGTGCCAGCAGGGGGGGGACCGGGGAGCTGTTTTTT.

The CDR3: CASKKGVASGNTIYF. The CDR3 DNA follows: TGTGCCAGTAAAAAAGGGGTGGCCTCTGGAAACACCATATATTTT. The chain links TRBV6-5 to TRBJ1-3; weak D call: TRBD1 (5 bases). This CDR3 has 15 amino acids. The germline V gene encodes CDR1 MNHEY and CDR2 SVGAGI. Trimming took 9 bases from V and 0 from J, leaving 15 bases between them.

The chain has TRBV4-2 and TRBJ2-7, with D perhaps being TRBD1 or TRBD2 (5 bases each). Trimming shortened V by 3 bases and J by 1 base, and 16 bases separated the two germline ends. Germline V gene lookup returns CDR1 LGHNA and CDR2 YNFKEQ. The CDR3 sequence is 16 residues long. CDR3 region: CASSHPPGTGSYEQYF. CDR3 nucleotides: TGTGCCAGCAGCCACCCTCCTGGGACGGGTTCCTACGAGCAGTACTTC.

Comments on this clone: Other nucleotide sequences in the sample specify the same CDR3. The chain employs TRBV5-1 and TRBJ2-2, with 7 bases matching TRBD2. Germline CDR1 and CDR2: SGHRS and YFSETQ. The CDR3 is 15 residues long. The V segment lost 5 bases and the J segment 0 bases; nucleotides outside the gene matches: 4. CDR3 sequence reads: CASSLTSSNTGELFF. Here the CDR3 DNA reads TGCGCCAGCAGTCTGACTAGCTCGAACACCGGGGAGCTGTTTTTT.

This sequence joins TRBV11-3 and TRBJ2-5, with D perhaps given as TRBD1 or TRBD2 (6 bases each). In germline, CDR1 is SGHNT, CDR2 YENEEA. V was trimmed by 5 bases and J by 5 bases, leaving 15 bases between them. The length of the CDR3 is 14 residues. The CDR3 reads CASSTLRGVETQYF. CDR3 coding DNA: TGTGCCAGCAGCACCCTAAGGGGGGTGGAGACCCAGTACTTC.

V and J are TRBV11-1 and TRBJ1-1; D call uncertain. The CDR3 sequence is 15 residues long. Germline V gives CDR1 SGHAT, CDR2 FQDESV (reference sequence). V was cut by 0 bases and J by 0 bases, with 8 bases left in between. Here the CDR3 DNA reads TGTGCCAGCAGCTTAGCTATGGGAATGAACACTGAAGCTTTCTTT. Its protein is CASSLAMGMNTEAFF.

V and J are TRBV11-2 and TRBJ1-3, with unresolved D. The CDR3 runs to 13 residues. Per the germline V gene, CDR1 is SGHAT and CDR2 is FQNNGV. The V and J ends lost 6 bases and 3 bases respectively, with 9 bases between them. The CDR3 region has the DNA TGTGCCAGCAGACAAACCGGTGGAAACACCATATATTTT. Translating gives CASRQTGGNTIYF.

This rearrangement joins TRBV4-2 to TRBJ2-7, with 8 bases matching TRBD2. The CDR3 extends over 16 amino acids. CDR1 and CDR2 from the germline V gene are LGHNA and YNFKEQ. The J segment lost 3 bases and the V segment lost 1 base, leaving 8 bases of the junction unmatched. The CDR3 loop reads CASSQGVAGNIYEQYF. The CDR3 nucleotides are TGTGCCAGCAGCCAAGGGGTAGCGGGGAACATCTACGAGCAGTACTTC.

V is TRBV6-4 and J is TRBJ2-7; 7 bases are shared with TRBD2. V shed 3 bases, J shed 0 bases, and the junction held 2 bases outside the gene matches. Per germline, CDR1 MRHNA and CDR2 SNTAGT. The CDR3 is 14 amino acids. This CDR3 reads CASSDRDYSYEQYF. The DNA of the CDR3 is TGTGCCAGCAGTGATCGGGACTACTCCTACGAGCAGTACTTC.